Sequencing of this TCR beta chain was carried out in a study of blood T cell repertoires in COVID-19. As originally analysed: Amplification with reference gene primers provided the estimates of nucleated cell counts. The assay was immunoSEQ multiplex PCR, and TCRdb's table has in-frame clones only and misses some. V and J calls and clone size are as listed in that table; D and trimming were resolved from the DNA. The sample yields a few hundred thousand clones, 85% to 90% seen once. Germline CDR1 and CDR2: SNHLY and FYNNEI. Trimming pared 2 bases from V and 0 bases from J, leaving 11 bases between. The CDR3 covers 16 residues. Residents of 24 US areas, aged about 18 to 95 years, made up the participants. Self-reported history from a screening survey and questionnaire set each donor's cohort.

The TCR sequence derives from a man aged 18 to 29 who had recovered from COVID-19. J is TRBJ1-5 and V is TRBV2; D unclear. The source material was PBMCs or T cells enriched from blood (not recorded which). CDR3 loop: CASSEWLTLSNQPQHF. CDR3 nucleotides: TGTGCCAGCAGTGAATGGTTGACACTTAGCAATCAGCCCCAGCATTTT.